This T cell receptor beta chain was recorded in a study of PD-L1 blockade in urothelial cancer. Study information: Patients took up atezolizumab in 2014 at 1,200 mg intravenously every 3 weeks. Males with bladder-origin urothelial cancer constituted about 85% of the roughly 30 patients. A median blood sample held approximately 140,000 T cells and about 89,000 unique TCRs.

Time point reported: peripheral blood 6 weeks after treatment start. Per-patient samples, pretreatment and on-treatment, numbered 1 to 8. Repertoires were generated with immunoSEQ multiplex PCR, while TCRdb's copy carries only in-frame clones and drops some. Among more than 60,000 clones listed, about 90% were seen once. The CDR3 sequence is 13 residues long. Germline CDR1 and CDR2: MNHEY and SVGAGI. Germline trimming cut 6 bases from V and 2 bases from J; bases unmatched to any gene: 3. This sequence originates from a man in his fifties or sixties with urothelial cancer. The chain is built from TRBV6-5 and TRBJ2-7, with 8 bases fitting TRBD2. The material was PBMCs, obtained around atezolizumab (anti-PD-L1) treatment. The CDR3 DNA is TGTGCCAGCAGCCGGGGGGGCGCCTACGAGCAGTACTTC. This translates into CASSRGGAYEQYF.